This TCR beta chain was recovered during a study of cytomegalovirus exposure and HLA in healthy donors. V lost 6 bases and J 4 bases, leaving 10 bases between the germline ends. The germline V gene encodes CDR1 SEHNR and CDR2 FQNEAQ (reference sequence). This CDR3 contains 12 residues. The PCR was carried out with 60 Vbeta primers and 13 Jbeta primers. Profiled with immunoSEQ multiplex PCR; TCRdb holds only in-frame clones, not every one. The data contain about 160,000 clones, roughly three quarters of them singletons. This rearrangement joins TRBV7-9 to TRBJ2-7; D gene uncertain. The sample consisted of PBMCs. The sequence was collected from a man between 60 and 75 years old in good health and CMV-seronegative. In DNA form, the CDR3 reads TGTGCCAGCAGTCTAGATCCATACGAGCAGTACTTC. Amino acid sequence: CASSLDPYEQYF.